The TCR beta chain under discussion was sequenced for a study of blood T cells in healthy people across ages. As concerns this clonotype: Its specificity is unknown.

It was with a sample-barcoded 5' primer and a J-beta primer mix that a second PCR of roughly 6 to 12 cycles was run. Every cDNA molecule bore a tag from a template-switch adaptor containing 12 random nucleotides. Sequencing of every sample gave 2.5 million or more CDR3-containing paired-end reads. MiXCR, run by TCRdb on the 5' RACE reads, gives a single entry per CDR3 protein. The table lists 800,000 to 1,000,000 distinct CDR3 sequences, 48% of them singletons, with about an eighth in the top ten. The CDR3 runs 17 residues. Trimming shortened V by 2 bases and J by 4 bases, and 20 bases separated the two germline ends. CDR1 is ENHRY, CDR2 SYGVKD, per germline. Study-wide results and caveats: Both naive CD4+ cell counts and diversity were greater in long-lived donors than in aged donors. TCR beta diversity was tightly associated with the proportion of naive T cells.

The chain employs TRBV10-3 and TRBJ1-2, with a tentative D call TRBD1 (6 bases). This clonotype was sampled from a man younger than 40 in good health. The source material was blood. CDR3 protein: CAISERGAGDLSYGYTF. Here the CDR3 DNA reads TGTGCCATCAGTGAGCGGGGGGCAGGAGATCTTAGCTATGGCTACACCTTC.